One and the same sample provided the 27 T cell receptor beta chains below, sequenced in a study of blood T cell repertoires in COVID-19 (dated by TCRdb to about 2020). Libraries were prepared through the immunoSEQ multiplex PCR assay. TCRdb obtained this table from immuneACCESS and retained in-frame rearrangements with V and J assigned. These tables miss some clones; where compared with another copy, unresolved V genes account for less than half of the shortfall, and the remainder is unexplained. This sample gives about 34,000 clones in total; around four fifths of them show up just once. Roughly 7.5% of the sample is held by the ten biggest clonotypes. The sample comprised peripheral blood. Every receptor here comes from a woman aged 60-75 years with acute or convalescent COVID-19.

The rearrangement joins TRBV7-6 to TRBJ2-2; possibly TRBD1 for D (6 bases). Trimming pared 1 base from V and 0 bases from J, leaving 12 bases between. Germline CDR1 and CDR2: SGHVS and FNYEAQ. This CDR3 has 17 residues. The CDR3 loop is CASSLGLTGPNTGELFF. CDR3 coding DNA: TGTGCCAGCAGCTTAGGTCTGACAGGCCCGAACACCGGGGAGCTGTTTTTT.

V usage is TRBV5-8 and J usage is TRBJ1-4; D not certain. Germline lookup yields CDR1 SGHTS and CDR2 YDEGEE. V gave up 0 bases and J gave up 8 bases, with 11 bases separating them. CDR3 length: 14 residues. The DNA for the CDR3 is TGTGCCAGCAGCTTGGCGCGGGGTCGGGAAAAACTGTTTTTT. Its translation: CASSLARGREKLFF.

The chain links TRBV28 to TRBJ1-2; the match to TRBD1 covers 7 bases. Germline V gene lookup returns CDR1 MDHEN and CDR2 SYDVKM. The CDR3 consists of 15 residues. After removal of 6 bases from V and 4 bases from J, the junction contained 11 bases not matched to a gene. For the CDR3, the DNA is TGTGCCAGCAGAGAACAGGGGACCCAAGGCTATGGCTACACCTTC. The encoded protein is CASREQGTQGYGYTF.

The J gene is TRBJ2-7, the V gene TRBV11-3; D call uncertain. Trimming cost V 3 bases and J 6 bases, with 12 bases left between them. Per germline, CDR1 SGHNT and CDR2 YENEEA. This CDR3 region has 13 residues. CDR3 loop: CASSFEAFGEQYF. The CDR3 DNA reads as TGTGCCAGCAGCTTCGAGGCATTCGGCGAGCAGTACTTC.

This clone was picked up a small number of times. The rearrangement joins TRBV19 to TRBJ1-1; D perhaps matches TRBD1 (5 bases). The CDR3 is made up of 14 amino acids. Per the germline V gene, CDR1 is LNHDA and CDR2 is SQIVND (reference sequence). The V gene lost 4 bases and the J gene lost 1 base, with 10 bases spanning the gap. Here the CDR3 reads CASSNQGSNTEAFF. The CDR3 bases are TGTGCCAGTAGTAACCAGGGATCGAACACTGAAGCTTTCTTT.

This clone was counted once. In nucleotides, the CDR3 is TGCGCCAGCAGCCTGACCGGGACTCTGAACACCGGGGAGCTGTTTTTT. This encodes CASSLTGTLNTGELFF. V and J are TRBV4-1 and TRBJ2-2; possible D gene TRBD2, 6 bases. V was clipped by 4 bases and J by 1 base, with 13 bases between them. CDR1 is MGHRA and CDR2 is YSYEKL in the germline V gene. The CDR3 is made up of 16 amino acids.

V and J are TRBV9 and TRBJ1-4; D unclear. Germline values: CDR1 SGDLS, CDR2 YYNGEE. Trimming left V 4 bases short and J 8 bases short, with 12 bases between. The CDR3 has 13 amino acids. CDR3 amino acids: CASSNSPWEKLFF. The CDR3 nucleotides are TGTGCCAGCAGCAACTCACCCTGGGAAAAACTGTTTTTT.

This chain links TRBV2 with TRBJ1-3, with TRBD1 matching over 9 bases. The germline V gene has CDR1 SNHLY and CDR2 FYNNEI. CDR3 length equals 14 residues. V was pared by 5 bases and J by 2 bases, with 1 base of the junction left unmatched. CDR3 protein: CASSWDRAGNTIYF. The CDR3 region has the DNA TGTGCCAGCAGTTGGGACAGGGCTGGAAACACCATATATTTT.

V usage is TRBV3-1 (or the pseudogene TRBV3-2) and J usage is TRBJ2-1, with 14 nucleotides matching TRBD2. J was trimmed by 1 base and V by 4 bases; bases with no gene match: 6. The CDR3 spans 18 residues. The germline V gene encodes CDR1 LGHDT and CDR2 YNNKEL (reference sequence). The CDR3 here is CASSRGLAGGLSYNEQFF. In nucleotides, the CDR3 is TGTGCCAGCAGCCGAGGACTAGCGGGGGGCCTTTCCTACAATGAGCAGTTCTTC.

This clone was found a few times. The V gene is TRBV5-4, the J gene TRBJ2-5; 11 bases line up with TRBD2. From germline, CDR1 is SGHNT and CDR2 YYREEE (reference sequence). V lost 0 bases and J lost 2; bases outside the gene matches: 3. This CDR3 has 16 residues. CDR3 DNA sequence: TGTGCCAGCAGCTTGGGTGCTAGCGGGGGGCAAGAGACCCAGTACTTC. Residues: CASSLGASGGQETQYF. Full variable domain (remainder filled in from reference TRBV5-4 and TRBJ2-5): ETGVTQSPTHLIKTRGQQVTLRCSSQSGHNTVSWYQQALGQGPQFIFQYYREEENGRGNFPPRFSGLQFPNYSSELNVNALELDDSALYLCASSLGASGGQETQYFGPGTRLLVL.

CDR3 nucleotides: TGCGCCAGCAGCTTGGTCGGGACAGATTACCCCTCTGGAAACACCATATATTTT. Its protein product is CASSLVGTDYPSGNTIYF. The rearrangement links TRBV5-1 to TRBJ1-3; TRBD1 agrees at 7 bases. Germline assignment: CDR1 SGHRS and CDR2 YFSETQ. V shed 0 bases and J 0 bases; nucleotides not matched to a gene: 9. This CDR3 spans 18 amino acids.

V gene TRBV28 combines with J gene TRBJ2-7; 10 bases agree with TRBD1. The trim removed 7 bases at V and 5 bases at J, leaving 11 bases unmatched. CDR1 and CDR2 from the germline V gene are MDHEN and SYDVKM. The CDR3 is 15 amino acids. Here the CDR3 reads CASTPLGTGVNEQYF. The CDR3 coding sequence is TGTGCCAGCACCCCCCTGGGGACAGGGGTAAACGAGCAGTACTTC.

The V and J genes are TRBV6-5 and TRBJ2-2; weak D call: TRBD1 (5 bases). The germline CDR1 and CDR2 sequences are MNHEY and SVGAGI. V gave up 2 bases and J gave up 6 bases, with 13 bases separating them. The CDR3 contains 15 residues. Written as DNA, the CDR3 is TGTGCCAGCAGTTACAAGGGGCGAGGATCCGGGGAGCTGTTTTTT. This translates into CASSYKGRGSGELFF.

In DNA form, the CDR3 reads TGTGCCAGCAGCCCCCAGGGTGGGCACACTGAAGCTTTCTTT. It yields the protein CASSPQGGHTEAFF. V usage is TRBV7-3 and J usage is TRBJ1-1, with TRBD1 as a possible D gene (5 bases). The length of the CDR3 is 14 residues. The germline CDR1 and CDR2 sequences are SGHTA and FQGTGA. Trimming cost V 5 bases and J 3 bases, with 13 bases left between them.

The V gene is TRBV30, the J gene TRBJ1-3; no firm D call. The V end was cut by 0 bases, the J end by 0 bases, with 9 bases between. Per the germline V gene, CDR1 is GTSNPN and CDR2 is SVGIG (reference sequence). This CDR3 is built from 15 residues. The chain's CDR3 is CAWSVQAFSGNTIYF. DNA of the CDR3: TGTGCCTGGAGTGTTCAAGCCTTCTCTGGAAACACCATATATTTT. The full variable domain, its missing parts supplied by reference TRBV30 and TRBJ1-3, is SQTIHQWPATLVQPVGSPLSLECTVEGTSNPNLYWYRQAAGRGLQLLFYSVGIGQISSEVPQNLSASRPQDRQFILSSKKLLLSDSGFYLCAWSVQAFSGNTIYFGEGSWLTVV.

The chain combines TRBV2 with TRBJ2-3; no firm D call. The CDR3 contains 15 residues. CDR1 SNHLY and CDR2 FYNNEI come from the germline V gene. Deletions cut 4 bases from V and 0 bases from J, with 11 bases between. The CDR3, as DNA: TGTGCCAGCAGTGTGTCTCCCCCCAGCACAGATACGCAGTATTTT. It is translated as CASSVSPPSTDTQYF.

This clone appeared a few times. The rearrangement joins TRBV5-5 to TRBJ2-5; D perhaps matches TRBD2 (6 bases). V lost 7 bases to trimming and J lost 3 bases, with 22 bases between them. The CDR3 length is 16 residues. Germline CDR1 SGHKS, CDR2 YYEKEE (reference sequence). CDR3: CASASAAGPLEETQYF. The CDR3 coding sequence is TGTGCCAGCGCTTCGGCGGCGGGGCCTCTTGAAGAGACCCAGTACTTC.

This chain uses TRBV5-4 with TRBJ2-2; D uncertain. Trimming stripped 5 bases from V and 3 bases from J, with 11 bases between. Per germline, CDR1 SGHNT and CDR2 YYREEE (reference sequence). The CDR3 runs to 14 residues. Here the CDR3 reads CASSYGSYTGELFF. DNA for the CDR3: TGTGCCAGCAGTTACGGGTCCTACACCGGGGAGCTGTTTTTT.

The chain links TRBV19 to TRBJ1-5, with 10 bases fitting TRBD1. The CDR3 runs to 18 residues. Germline loops: CDR1 LNHDA, CDR2 SQIVND (reference sequence). The V gene end was trimmed by 7 bases and the J gene end by 3 bases; junction bases not matched to a gene: 15. Here the CDR3 reads CASTKGDRGAVNNQPQHF. The CDR3 nucleotides read TGTGCCAGTACCAAGGGGGACAGGGGAGCGGTGAACAATCAGCCCCAGCATTTT.

This clone was observed once. V and J are TRBV7-9 and TRBJ1-1, with TRBD1 matching 8 bases. This CDR3 has 16 amino acids. V shed 1 base, J shed 6 bases, and the junction held 10 bases outside the gene matches. The germline CDR1 and CDR2 sequences are SEHNR and FQNEAQ (reference sequence). CDR3 DNA: TGTGCCAGCAGCTTAGGAGTTGGACAGGGAGAGGCTGAAGCTTTCTTT. It specifies CASSLGVGQGEAEAFF.

The DNA for the CDR3 is TGCGCCAGCAGCCAAGTGGCACAGATATTCGGTCAGCCCCAGCATTTT. Encoded protein: CASSQVAQIFGQPQHF. V is TRBV4-1 and J is TRBJ1-5, with no clear D. The ends were cut back, 1 base at V and 6 bases at J, with 16 bases in the middle. The CDR3 sequence is 16 residues long. Germline V gene lookup returns CDR1 MGHRA and CDR2 YSYEKL.

The chain uses TRBV4-1 and TRBJ1-1; D possibly corresponds to TRBD1 (6 bases). V lost 2 bases and J lost 3, with 16 bases in between. In germline, CDR1 is MGHRA, CDR2 YSYEKL. The CDR3 is 16 amino acids. DNA for the CDR3: TGCGCCAGCAGCCAATCCGCGGGGGCGGGTGACACTGAAGCTTTCTTT. Its protein is CASSQSAGAGDTEAFF.

A few counts support this clone. This chain links TRBV3-1 (or the pseudogene TRBV3-2) with TRBJ2-7; 12 nucleotides match TRBD2. Germline loops: CDR1 LGHDT, CDR2 YNNKEL (reference sequence). The CDR3 is 13 residues long. The V and J ends lost 8 bases and 3 bases, in that order; junction bases with no gene match: 2. The CDR3 reads CASETSGSYEQYF. The CDR3 DNA reads as TGTGCCAGCGAGACTAGCGGGAGCTACGAGCAGTACTTC.

The rearrangement links TRBV2 to TRBJ2-5; weak D call: TRBD1 (5 bases). Germline CDR1 SNHLY, CDR2 FYNNEI. The CDR3 sequence is 14 residues long. Deletions cut 4 bases from V and 0 bases from J, with 9 bases between. The CDR3 is CASSGTPYQETQYF. CDR3 DNA: TGTGCCAGCAGTGGGACACCGTACCAAGAGACCCAGTACTTC. Supplemented by reference TRBV2 and TRBJ2-5, the full variable domain reads EPEVTQTPSHQVTQMGQEVILRCVPISNHLYFYWYRQILGQKVEFLVSFYNNEISEKSEIFDDQFSVERPDGSNFTLKIRSTKLEDSAMYFCASSGTPYQETQYFGPGTRLLVL.

CDR3 sequence reads: CASSGGSTRFNEQFF. CDR3 bases: TGCGCCAGCAGTGGGGGGTCGACTCGTTTCAATGAGCAGTTCTTC. The gene calls are TRBV5-1 and TRBJ2-1, with D tentatively TRBD2 (6 bases). CDR1 SGHRS and CDR2 YFSETQ come from the germline V gene. V lost 5 bases and J lost 6, with 18 bases in between. The CDR3 sequence is 15 residues long.

This CDR3 reads CASSSRGSGQPQHF. The CDR3, as DNA: TGCGCCAGCAGCTCACGGGGGAGCGGGCAGCCCCAGCATTTT. The V gene is TRBV4-1, the J gene TRBJ1-5, with D perhaps matching TRBD1 (5 bases). Germline V lookup: CDR1 MGHRA, CDR2 YSYEKL. V was shortened by 5 bases and J by 7 bases, with 15 bases between the two germline ends. The CDR3 runs 14 residues.

The genes are TRBV2 and TRBJ2-5; D gene ambiguous. The CDR3 loop spans 12 amino acids. With 6 bases removed from V and 0 bases from J, the gap between germline ends came to 5 bases. Germline V gene data show CDR1 as SNHLY and CDR2 as FYNNEI. CDR3 region: CASRAYQETQYF. The DNA for the CDR3 is TGTGCCAGCAGGGCTTACCAAGAGACCCAGTACTTC.